A selection of T cell receptor beta chains follows, all from one sample in a study of blood T cell repertoires in COVID-19. Only in-frame clones appear in the TCRdb table, and some are missing; sequencing was by immunoSEQ multiplex PCR. The sample has some 270,000 clones; around 90% are singletons. The sequenced sample consisted of PBMCs or T cells enriched from blood (not recorded which). The receptors here all came from a woman aged 40 to 50 who had been exposed to COVID-19. Both conserved end residues are part of each CDR3. A D gene is named only where the DNA matches it firmly. Not all rows give a size; the values are once, few, many and, for expanded clones, a class.

V gene	D gene	clone size	J gene	CDR3 DNA	CDR3 protein
TRBV9	TRBD2	NA	TRBJ2-1	TGTGCCAGCAGCGTAGTTAGCGGGGGGGCGAGAGAGCAGTTCTTC	CASSVVSGGAREQFF
TRBV7-2	NA	NA	TRBJ2-7	TGTGCCAGCAGCGCACGGGGGAGTTTCTACGAGCAGTACTTC	CASSARGSFYEQYF
TRBV24-1	NA	NA	TRBJ1-2	TGTGCCACCAGTGACGAGGGGGTCTATGGCTACACCTTC	CATSDEGVYGYTF
TRBV3-1/TRBV3-2	TRBD1	NA	TRBJ1-1	TGTGCCAGCGGGGACAGTTACACTGAAGCTTTCTTT	CASGDSYTEAFF
TRBV5-1	TRBD1	NA	TRBJ1-6	TGCGCCAGCAGCTTGGGGACAGGGGGCGCCTTGACACCCCTCCACTTT	CASSLGTGGALTPLHF
TRBV30	NA	NA	TRBJ1-4	TGTGCCTGGAGTGTAGGGGGGAGGGGTGAAAAACTGTTTTTT	CAWSVGGRGEKLFF
TRBV18	NA	NA	TRBJ1-2	TGTGCCAGCTCCGAACGACAGAACTATGGCTACACCTTC	CASSERQNYGYTF
TRBV7-9	TRBD1	NA	TRBJ2-7	TGTGCCAGCAGCTTAGTTCGGACAGGGGGAACCTACGAGCAGTACTTC	CASSLVRTGGTYEQYF
TRBV4-1	NA	NA	TRBJ1-1	TGCGCCAGCAGCCAAGGACTTAATAAGGGGCTGAGAAACACTGAAGCTTTCTTT	CASSQGLNKGLRNTEAFF
TRBV14	TRBD2	NA	TRBJ2-1	TGTGCCAGCAGCCCGACTAGCGGGGGGCCCTCGTTCTTC	CASSPTSGGPSFF
TRBV18	TRBD1	once	TRBJ1-2	TGTGCCAGCTCACCCGGACAGGGAAGGAACTATGGCTACACCTTC	CASSPGQGRNYGYTF
TRBV5-4	TRBD1	NA	TRBJ2-5	TGTGCCAGCAGCCTGGACAGGGGTGAGACCCAGTACTTC	CASSLDRGETQYF
TRBV7-9	TRBD2	NA	TRBJ2-3	TGTGCCAGCAGCTTAGGGCTAGCGGAGTTCACAGATACGCAGTATTTT	CASSLGLAEFTDTQYF
TRBV27	NA	NA	TRBJ1-2	TGTGCCAGCAGTTTAACGGGGGGCTCGCATGGCTACACCTTC	CASSLTGGSHGYTF
TRBV7-7	NA	NA	TRBJ2-3	TGTGCCAGCAGCCGAGGGACTTGGGGGGATACGCAGTATTTT	CASSRGTWGDTQYF
TRBV29-1	NA	NA	TRBJ1-1	TGCAGCGTTGAAGGGGATCGGTTCGGGAAGGCTTTCTTT	CSVEGDRFGKAFF
TRBV3-1/TRBV3-2	TRBD2	NA	TRBJ2-3	TGTGCCAGCAGCCAAGAGTACTGGGGCGGGAGTCACGATACGCAGTATTTT	CASSQEYWGGSHDTQYF
TRBV28	TRBD1	NA	TRBJ1-3	TGTGCCAGCAGTTGGGGGACAGGGGAAAACACCATATATTTT	CASSWGTGENTIYF
TRBV6-2/TRBV6-3	NA	NA	TRBJ2-7	TGTGCCAGCAGTTATCAGGGGGGCTACGAGCAGTACTTC	CASSYQGGYEQYF
TRBV18	NA	NA	TRBJ2-5	TGTGCCAGCTCACCACCCCGGGTGTCAAAAGAGACCCAGTACTTC	CASSPPRVSKETQYF
TRBV7-2	TRBD1	NA	TRBJ1-6	TGTGCCAGCAGCTTAGAGAAAATCAGGGGGCGAGAGTATTCACCCCTCCACTTT	CASSLEKIRGREYSPLHF
TRBV5-4	TRBD2	NA	TRBJ2-3	TGTGCCAGCAGCGAGCGGGGGACCCCGGGAGATACGCAGTATTTT	CASSERGTPGDTQYF
TRBV16	NA	NA	TRBJ1-5	TGTGCCAGCAGGCACGGGACATTAGGTCAGCCCCAGCATTTT	CASRHGTLGQPQHF
TRBV7-3	NA	NA	TRBJ1-1	TGTGCCAGCAGCTTAAGGGGTGGTCAGGGTCTGACTGAAGCTTTCTTT	CASSLRGGQGLTEAFF
TRBV19	TRBD2	once	TRBJ2-1	TGTGCCAGTAGTAGCACTAGCGGGGGGAGGAATGAGCAGTTCTTC	CASSSTSGGRNEQFF
TRBV11-3	NA	NA	TRBJ2-4	TGTGCCAGCAGCCGGGAGGCCAAAAACATTCAGTACTTC	CASSREAKNIQYF